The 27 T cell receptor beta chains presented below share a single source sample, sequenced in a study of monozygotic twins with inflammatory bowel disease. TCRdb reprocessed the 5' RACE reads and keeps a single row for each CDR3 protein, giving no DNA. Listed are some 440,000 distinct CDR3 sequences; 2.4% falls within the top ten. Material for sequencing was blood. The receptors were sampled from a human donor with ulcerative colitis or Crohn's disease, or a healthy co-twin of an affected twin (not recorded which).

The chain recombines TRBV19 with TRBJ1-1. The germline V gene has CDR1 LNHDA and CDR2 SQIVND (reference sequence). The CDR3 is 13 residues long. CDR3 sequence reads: CASSVSMNTEAFF.

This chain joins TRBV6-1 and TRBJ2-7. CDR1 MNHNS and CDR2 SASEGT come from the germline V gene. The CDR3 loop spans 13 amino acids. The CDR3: CASSEALTYEQYF.

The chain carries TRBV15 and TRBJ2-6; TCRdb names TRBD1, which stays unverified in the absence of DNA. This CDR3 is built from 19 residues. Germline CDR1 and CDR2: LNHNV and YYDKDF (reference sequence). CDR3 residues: CATSRDMGQGTSGANVLTF.

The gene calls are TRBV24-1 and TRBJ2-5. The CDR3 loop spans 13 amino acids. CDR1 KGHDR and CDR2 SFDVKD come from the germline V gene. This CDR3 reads CATSDLIEETQYF.

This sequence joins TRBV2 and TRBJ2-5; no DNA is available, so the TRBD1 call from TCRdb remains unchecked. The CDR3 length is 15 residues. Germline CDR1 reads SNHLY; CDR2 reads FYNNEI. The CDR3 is CASSPLGRVGETQYF.

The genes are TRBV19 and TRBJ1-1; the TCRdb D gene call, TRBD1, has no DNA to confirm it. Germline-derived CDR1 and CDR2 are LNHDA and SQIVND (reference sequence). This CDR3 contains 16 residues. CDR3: CASSNPPGHLNTEAFF.

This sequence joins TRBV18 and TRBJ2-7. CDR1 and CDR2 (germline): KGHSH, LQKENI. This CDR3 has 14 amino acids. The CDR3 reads CASSLQQEPYEQYF.

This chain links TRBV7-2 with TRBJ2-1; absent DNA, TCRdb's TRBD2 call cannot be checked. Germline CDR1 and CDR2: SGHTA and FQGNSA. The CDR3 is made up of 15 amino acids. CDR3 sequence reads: CASSKEGFSYNEQFF.

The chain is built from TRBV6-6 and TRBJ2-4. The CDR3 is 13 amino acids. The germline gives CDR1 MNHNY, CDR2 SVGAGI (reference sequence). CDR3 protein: CASSPSFKNIQYF.

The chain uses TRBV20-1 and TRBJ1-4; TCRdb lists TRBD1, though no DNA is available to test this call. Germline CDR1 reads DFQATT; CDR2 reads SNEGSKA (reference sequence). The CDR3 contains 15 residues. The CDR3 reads CSARFGGISNEKLFF.

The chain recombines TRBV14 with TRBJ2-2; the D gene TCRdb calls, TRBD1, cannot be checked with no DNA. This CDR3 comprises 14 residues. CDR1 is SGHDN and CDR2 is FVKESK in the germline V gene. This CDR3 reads CASSRQGGTGELFF.

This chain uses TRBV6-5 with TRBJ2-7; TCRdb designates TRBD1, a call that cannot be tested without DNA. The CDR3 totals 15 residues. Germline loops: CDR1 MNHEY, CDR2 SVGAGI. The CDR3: CASSSRRVLMDEQYF.

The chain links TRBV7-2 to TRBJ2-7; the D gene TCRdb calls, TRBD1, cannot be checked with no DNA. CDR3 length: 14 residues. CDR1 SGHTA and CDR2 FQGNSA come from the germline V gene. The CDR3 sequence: CASSLSQGTYEQYF. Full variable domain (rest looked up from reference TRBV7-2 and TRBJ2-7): GAGVSQSPSNKVTEKGKDVELRCDPISGHTALYWYRQSLGQGLEFLIYFQGNSAPDKSGLPSDRFSAERTGGSVSTLTIQRTQQEDSAVYLCASSLSQGTYEQYFGPGTRLTVT.

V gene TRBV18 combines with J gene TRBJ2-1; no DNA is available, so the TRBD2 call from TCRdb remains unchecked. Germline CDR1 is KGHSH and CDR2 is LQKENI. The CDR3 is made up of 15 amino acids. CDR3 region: CASSPPGGGDNEQFF.

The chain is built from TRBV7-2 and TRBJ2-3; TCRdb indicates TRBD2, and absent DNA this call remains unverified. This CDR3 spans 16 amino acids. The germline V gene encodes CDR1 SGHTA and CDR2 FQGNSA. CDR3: CASSLELAGNTDTQYF.

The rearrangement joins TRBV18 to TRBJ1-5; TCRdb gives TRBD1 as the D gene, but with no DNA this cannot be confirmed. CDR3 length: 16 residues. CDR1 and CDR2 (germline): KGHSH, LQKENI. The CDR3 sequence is CASSPKGGTGEQPQHF. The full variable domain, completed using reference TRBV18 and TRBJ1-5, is NAGVMQNPRHLVRRRGQEARLRCSPMKGHSHVYWYRQLPEEGLKFMVYLQKENIIDESGMPKERFSAEFPKEGPSILRIQQVVRGDSAAYFCASSPKGGTGEQPQHFGDGTRLSIL.

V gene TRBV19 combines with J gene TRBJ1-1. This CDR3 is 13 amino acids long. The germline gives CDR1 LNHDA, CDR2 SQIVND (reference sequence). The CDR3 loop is CASLSWGGTEAFF.

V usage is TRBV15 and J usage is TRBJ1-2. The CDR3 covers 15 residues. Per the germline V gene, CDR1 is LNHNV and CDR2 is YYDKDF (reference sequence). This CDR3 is CATSRDFTSNYGYTF.

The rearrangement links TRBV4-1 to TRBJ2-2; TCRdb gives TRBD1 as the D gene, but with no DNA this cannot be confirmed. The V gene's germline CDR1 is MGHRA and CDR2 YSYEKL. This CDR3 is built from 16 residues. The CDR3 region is CASSQTGGFNNGELFF.

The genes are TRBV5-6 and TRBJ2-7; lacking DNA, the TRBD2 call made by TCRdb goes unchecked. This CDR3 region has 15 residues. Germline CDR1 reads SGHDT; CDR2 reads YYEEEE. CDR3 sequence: CASSLGLTSSYEQYF.

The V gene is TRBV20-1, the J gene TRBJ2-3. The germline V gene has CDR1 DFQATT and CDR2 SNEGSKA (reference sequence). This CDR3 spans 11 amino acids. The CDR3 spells CSARVKDTQYF.

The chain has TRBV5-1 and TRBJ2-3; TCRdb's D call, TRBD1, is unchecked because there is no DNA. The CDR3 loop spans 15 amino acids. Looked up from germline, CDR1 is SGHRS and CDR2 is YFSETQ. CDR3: CASREQGWVTDTQYF.

The CDR3: CASSLGISDLGVNEQFF. The chain has TRBV7-9 and TRBJ2-1; the TRBD2 assignment by TCRdb is unverifiable without DNA. The CDR3 loop spans 17 amino acids. Germline CDR1 SEHNR, CDR2 FQNEAQ (reference sequence).

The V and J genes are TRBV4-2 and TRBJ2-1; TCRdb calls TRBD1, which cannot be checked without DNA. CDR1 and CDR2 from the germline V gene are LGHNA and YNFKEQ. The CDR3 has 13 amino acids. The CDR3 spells CASSQGGTGEQFF.

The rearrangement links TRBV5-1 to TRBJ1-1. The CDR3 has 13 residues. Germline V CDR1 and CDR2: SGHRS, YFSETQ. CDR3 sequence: CASSWGTEREAFF. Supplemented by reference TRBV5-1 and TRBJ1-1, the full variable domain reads KAGVTQTPRYLIKTRGQQVTLSCSPISGHRSVSWYQQTPGQGLQFLFEYFSETQRNKGNFPGRFSGRQFSNSRSEMNVSTLELGDSALYLCASSWGTEREAFFGQGTRLTVV.

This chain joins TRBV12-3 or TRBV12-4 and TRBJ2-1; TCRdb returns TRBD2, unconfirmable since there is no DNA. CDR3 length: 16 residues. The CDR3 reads CASSSLAGVTYNEQFF.

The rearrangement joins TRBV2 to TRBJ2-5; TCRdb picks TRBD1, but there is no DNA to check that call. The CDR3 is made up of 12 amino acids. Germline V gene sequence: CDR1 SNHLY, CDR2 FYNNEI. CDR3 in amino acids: CASHRGQETQYF.